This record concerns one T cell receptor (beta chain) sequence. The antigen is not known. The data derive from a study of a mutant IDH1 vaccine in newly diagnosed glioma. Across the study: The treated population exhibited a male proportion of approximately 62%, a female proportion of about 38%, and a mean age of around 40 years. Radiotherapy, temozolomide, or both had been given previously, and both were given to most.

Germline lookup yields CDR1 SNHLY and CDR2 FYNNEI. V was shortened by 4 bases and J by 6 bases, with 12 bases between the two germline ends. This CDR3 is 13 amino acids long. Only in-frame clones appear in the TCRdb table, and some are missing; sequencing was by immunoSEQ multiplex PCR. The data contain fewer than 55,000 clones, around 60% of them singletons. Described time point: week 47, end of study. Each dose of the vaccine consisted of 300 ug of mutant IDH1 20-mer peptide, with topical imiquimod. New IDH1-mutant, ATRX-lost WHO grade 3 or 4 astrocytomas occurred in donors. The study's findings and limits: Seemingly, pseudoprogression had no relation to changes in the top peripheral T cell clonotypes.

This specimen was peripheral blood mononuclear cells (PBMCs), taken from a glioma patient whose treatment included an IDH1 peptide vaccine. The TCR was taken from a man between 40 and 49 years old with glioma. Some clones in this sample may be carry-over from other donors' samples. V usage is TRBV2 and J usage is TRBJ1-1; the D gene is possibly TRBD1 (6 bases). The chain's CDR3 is CASSAWGASEAFF. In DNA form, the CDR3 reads TGTGCCAGCAGTGCGTGGGGGGCGTCTGAAGCTTTCTTT.